This is a list of T cell receptor beta chains from one sample in a study of cytomegalovirus exposure and HLA in healthy donors. Method: immunoSEQ multiplex PCR; TCRdb's copy keeps in-frame clones and lacks some. The sample lists more than 300,000 clones; 86% were seen once. The specimen was PBMCs. These receptors were taken from a woman between 18 and 30 years old in good health and CMV-seronegative. Both conserved end residues are part of each CDR3. D genes are given only for firm matches. Clone size is not always given. Where it is, it says once, few, many or a class for expanded clones.

clone size	D gene	V gene	J gene	CDR3 DNA	CDR3 protein
-	TRBD2	TRBV29-1	TRBJ2-1	TGCAGCGTTGATGGGACTAGCGGTAGCTCCTACAATGAGCAGTTCTTC	CSVDGTSGSSYNEQFF
-	TRBD2	TRBV28	TRBJ2-1	TGTGCCAGCAGCTATAGCGGGAGCTCCTACAATGAGCAGTTCTTC	CASSYSGSSYNEQFF
-	-	TRBV27	TRBJ2-7	TGTGCCAGCAGTTTACGCGGGACAGACTACGAGCAGTACTTC	CASSLRGTDYEQYF
once	TRBD2	TRBV19	TRBJ2-1	TGTGCCAGTAGTATAGGGCTAGCGGGAGGGGTGAATGAGCAGTTCTTC	CASSIGLAGGVNEQFF
-	-	TRBV2	TRBJ1-2	TGTGCCAGCGCCGAGGAGGGTAGTGGCTACACCTTC	CASAEEGSGYTF
-	-	TRBV15	TRBJ2-7	TGTGCCACCAGCAGTACGGGAGCGGGCTACGAGCAGTACTTC	CATSSTGAGYEQYF
-	TRBD1	TRBV28	TRBJ2-7	TGTGCCAGCGGCTTAGGGGACAGAACCTACGAGCAGTACTTC	CASGLGDRTYEQYF
-	-	TRBV7-9	TRBJ2-3	TGTGCCAGCAGCTTAGGTTGGAGGGCCCTCGACACAGATACGCAGTATTTT	CASSLGWRALDTDTQYF
few	-	TRBV6-5	TRBJ1-5	TGTGCCAGCAGTTATCTGCGGACTGGCCAGCCCCAGCATTTT	CASSYLRTGQPQHF
-	TRBD2	TRBV5-1	TRBJ2-1	TGCGCCAGCAGCCCCAACCCGTGGACTAGCGCCCCCTACAATGAGCAGTTCTTC	CASSPNPWTSAPYNEQFF
few	TRBD1	TRBV11-3	TRBJ2-1	TGTGCCAGCAGCTCACGGACAGGGAGCGATGAGCAGTTCTTC	CASSSRTGSDEQFF
-	-	TRBV7-2	TRBJ2-7	TGTGCCAGCAGCTTAGTACAGGCCACCTACGAGCAGTACTTC	CASSLVQATYEQYF
-	TRBD1	TRBV27	TRBJ1-3	TGTGCCAGCAGTTTTAGACAGGGGACCGGAAACACCATATATTTT	CASSFRQGTGNTIYF
-	-	TRBV7-9	TRBJ2-1	TGTGCCAGCAGCCCCCGGGAGTACAATGAGCAGTTCTTC	CASSPREYNEQFF
few	TRBD2	TRBV4-3	TRBJ2-1	TGCGCCAGCAGCCATAAGGGACTAGCGGGTAACAATGAGCAGTTCTTC	CASSHKGLAGNNEQFF
-	-	TRBV4-1	TRBJ2-7	TGCGCCAGCAGCCAACGGATGGGGCCCTCCCCGGGTCACGAGCAGTACTTC	CASSQRMGPSPGHEQYF
-	TRBD2	TRBV19	TRBJ2-1	TGTGCCAGTACCCCGCTAGCGGGAGTGGTTGATGAGCAGTTCTTC	CASTPLAGVVDEQFF
-	TRBD1	TRBV6-1	TRBJ2-1	TGTGCCAGCAGTGAAGCGTTCCTCGGGACAGGGTTCGGTGAGCAGTTCTTC	CASSEAFLGTGFGEQFF
-	-	TRBV5-6	TRBJ2-1	TGTGCCAGCAAGCGGCCGAACTACAATGAGCAGTTCTTC	CASKRPNYNEQFF
-	-	TRBV5-4	TRBJ2-6	TGTGCCAGCAGCTTGGTTTTCCCGGTGGGCGGGGCCAACGTCCTGACTTTC	CASSLVFPVGGANVLTF
-	-	TRBV7-2	TRBJ1-1	TGTGCCAGCAGCGACGGACTTCTGAACACTGAAGCTTTCTTT	CASSDGLLNTEAFF
once	-	TRBV7-2	TRBJ1-2	TGTGCCAGCAGCGTAGATACATGGGGCTACACCTTC	CASSVDTWGYTF
once	TRBD1	TRBV15	TRBJ2-7	TGTGCCACCAGCAGAGAATTGGTAGGGGGCGTTTACGAGCAGTACTTC	CATSRELVGGVYEQYF
-	TRBD1	TRBV6-5	TRBJ1-1	TGTGCCAGCAGTTATCGGCTCGGCAGGGGGTTCGCTGAAGCTTTCTTT	CASSYRLGRGFAEAFF
-	-	TRBV2	TRBJ1-1	TGTGCCAGCAGTTGGGAGAACATGAACACTGAAGCTTTCTTT	CASSWENMNTEAFF
-	TRBD2	TRBV29-1	TRBJ2-3	TGCAGCGTTCCCCCCCAGGCGGGAGGGCCGGATACGCAGTATTTT	CSVPPQAGGPDTQYF
few	TRBD2	TRBV6-5	TRBJ2-7	TGTGCCAGCAGCACTAGCGGGAGATCCTACGAGCAGTACTTC	CASSTSGRSYEQYF
few	-	TRBV19	TRBJ2-7	TGTGCCAGTAGTATAGTCGGCTACGAGCAGTACTTC	CASSIVGYEQYF
-	TRBD2	TRBV10-2	TRBJ2-5	TGCGCCAGCGCCAAGGGACTAGCGGAGGGGGAGACCCAGTACTTC	CASAKGLAEGETQYF
-	TRBD1	TRBV28	TRBJ2-5	TGTGCCAGCAGTCCTCGGGACAGCCAAGAGACCCAGTACTTC	CASSPRDSQETQYF
-	-	TRBV7-3	TRBJ1-1	TGTGCCAGCAGCTCTTTGTCCGCGCCGGAAGCTTTCTTT	CASSSLSAPEAFF
-	-	TRBV9	TRBJ2-2	TGTGCCAGCAGCTACGACTTGGGCGGGGAGCTGTTTTTT	CASSYDLGGELFF
-	-	TRBV30	TRBJ2-3	TGTGCCTGGAGTGCAGGGGCGGCTAGCACAGATACGCAGTATTTT	CAWSAGAASTDTQYF
-	TRBD1	TRBV28	TRBJ2-4	TGTGCCAGCAGTTTAGGACAGGGGGGAAACATTCAGTACTTC	CASSLGQGGNIQYF
-	TRBD1	TRBV4-1	TRBJ1-2	TGCGCCAGCAGCCAAAGACGCGCTGTTACAGGGGGCTCACCGACTAACTATGGCTACACCTTC	CASSQRRAVTGGSPTNYGYTF
-	TRBD1	TRBV29-1	TRBJ1-2	TGCAGCGGTCGGGACAGCTATGGCTACACCTTC	CSGRDSYGYTF
-	TRBD1	TRBV7-9	TRBJ2-5	TGTGCCAGCAGCCGAGCGACAGGGGGCTCAGAGACCCAGTACTTC	CASSRATGGSETQYF
-	TRBD1	TRBV7-6	TRBJ2-5	TGTGCCAGCAGCCGGACAGGTTCCCAAGAGACCCAGTACTTC	CASSRTGSQETQYF
-	-	TRBV27	TRBJ2-7	TGTGCCAGCCTTCCCCTTGGCGGGGCGACCTACGAGCAGTACTTC	CASLPLGGATYEQYF
-	TRBD2	TRBV29-1	TRBJ2-7	TGCAGCGCCTTTTCCCTAGCGGGAGGGCTCTACGAGCAGTACTTC	CSAFSLAGGLYEQYF
-	-	TRBV7-9	TRBJ1-4	TGTGCCAGCAGCCCGGACAGAACTAATGAAAAACTGTTTTTT	CASSPDRTNEKLFF
-	TRBD2	TRBV27	TRBJ2-4	TGTGCCAGCAGCCCGGAGGGTAGCGGGAGAAACATTCAGTACTTC	CASSPEGSGRNIQYF
-	-	TRBV4-2	TRBJ2-7	TGTGCCAGCAGCCAAGAATTGGAGGTCCCCTACGAGCAGTACTTC	CASSQELEVPYEQYF
-	TRBD1	TRBV15	TRBJ2-5	TGTGCCACCAGCAGACAGGGGGACAGGGAGACCCAGTACTTC	CATSRQGDRETQYF
-	-	TRBV7-2	TRBJ2-7	TGTGCCAGCAGCTTAGTCCGAGCTAGCTCCTACGAGCAGTACTTC	CASSLVRASSYEQYF
-	-	TRBV2	TRBJ2-7	TGTGCCAGCAGTGAGGGGGGAGTATACGAGCAGTACTTC	CASSEGGVYEQYF
-	-	TRBV30	TRBJ1-3	TGTGCCTGGAGTGAATTCACAGGGTACTTCTCTGGAAACACCATATATTTT	CAWSEFTGYFSGNTIYF